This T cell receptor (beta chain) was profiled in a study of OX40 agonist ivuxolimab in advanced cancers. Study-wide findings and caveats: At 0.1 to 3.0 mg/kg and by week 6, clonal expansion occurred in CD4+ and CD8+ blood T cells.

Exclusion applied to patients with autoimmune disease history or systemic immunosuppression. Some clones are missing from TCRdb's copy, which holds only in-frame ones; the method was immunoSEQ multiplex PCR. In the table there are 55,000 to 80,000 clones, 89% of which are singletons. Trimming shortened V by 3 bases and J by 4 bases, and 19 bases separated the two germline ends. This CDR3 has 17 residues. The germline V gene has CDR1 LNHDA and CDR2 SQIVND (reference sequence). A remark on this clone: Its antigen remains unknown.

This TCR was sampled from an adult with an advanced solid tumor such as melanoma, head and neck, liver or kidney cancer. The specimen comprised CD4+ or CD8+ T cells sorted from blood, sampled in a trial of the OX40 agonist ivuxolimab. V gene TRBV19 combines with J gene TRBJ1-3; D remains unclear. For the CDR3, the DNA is TGTGCCAGTAGTATCGACCAGTGGGTCCTTCCAGGAAACACCATATATTTT. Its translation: CASSIDQWVLPGNTIYF.